This is a list of T cell receptor beta chains from one sample in a study of blood T cell repertoires in COVID-19. Profiling relied on immunoSEQ multiplex PCR, and the TCRdb table lists in-frame clones only, not all of them. The table records 150,000 to 200,000 clones, about 88% of them present only once. The sequenced sample was peripheral blood. The receptor set was obtained from a man in his 70s with active or convalescent COVID-19. Each CDR3 is given with its conserved first and last residue. Fields, in order: J gene, clone size, D gene, V gene, CDR3 DNA, CDR3 protein. The D gene is left open where the match is weak. Size is stated for part of the rows, as once, few or many counts, or as a class when the clone is expanded.

TRBJ2-1 | NA | TRBD2 | TRBV27 | TGTGCCAGCAGTCCGGGGACTAGCGGGACTCACAATGAGCAGTTCTTC | CASSPGTSGTHNEQFF
TRBJ2-7 | NA | TRBD2 | TRBV28 | TGTGCCAGCAGTTCCCGGATGGGACTAGCGGGAGGCCGCGAGCAGTACTTC | CASSSRMGLAGGREQYF
TRBJ1-2 | few | TRBD1 | TRBV30 | TGTGCCTGGAGTAGGGACAGGCCCCGAGGCTACACCTTC | CAWSRDRPRGYTF
TRBJ1-1 | NA | NA | TRBV27 | TGTGCCAGCAGTTCGACAGGGAACACTGAAGCTTTCTTT | CASSSTGNTEAFF
TRBJ2-2 | once | TRBD1 | TRBV12-5 | TGTGCTAGTGCCCGGGACAGGGTCGCCGGGGAGCTGTTTTTT | CASARDRVAGELFF
TRBJ2-7 | NA | TRBD2 | TRBV7-7 | TGTGCCAGCAGCTTAGGACTAGCGGGATCCGAGCAGTACTTC | CASSLGLAGSEQYF
TRBJ2-3 | once | TRBD2 | TRBV7-9 | TGTGCCAGCAGCTTATTCCCGGGACTAGGCTCAGATACGCAGTATTTT | CASSLFPGLGSDTQYF
TRBJ1-2 | NA | NA | TRBV4-1 | TGCGCCAGCAGCCAAGACAGAGCCACTATCTATGGCTACACCTTC | CASSQDRATIYGYTF
TRBJ2-5 | NA | TRBD1 | TRBV7-6 | TGTGCCAGCAGCTTAGAAGGGGGCACAGGAGTGACCCAGTACTTC | CASSLEGGTGVTQYF
TRBJ2-3 | NA | NA | TRBV28 | NA | CASSLWAPGTRGRSYF
TRBJ2-5 | NA | NA | TRBV7-2 | TGTGCCAGCAGCTTAGGGACATTGGTTGAGGAGACCCAGTACTTC | CASSLGTLVEETQYF
TRBJ1-4 | NA | TRBD1 | TRBV5-1 | TGCGCCAGCAGCTTGCAGGGGGCAAATGAAAAACTGTTTTTT | CASSLQGANEKLFF
TRBJ2-2 | once | NA | TRBV3-1/TRBV3-2 | TGTGCCAGCAGCCAAGATCGAGGTTACACCGGGGAGCTGTTTTTT | CASSQDRGYTGELFF
TRBJ1-6 | NA | NA | TRBV3-1/TRBV3-2 | TGTGCCAGCTCCGGGGGTGTCTCCTATAATTCACCCCTCCACTTT | CASSGGVSYNSPLHF
TRBJ2-1 | NA | NA | TRBV19 | TGTGCCAGTAGTATGAGGGGGCGGGATCCGTTCTTC | CASSMRGRDPFF
TRBJ2-7 | NA | NA | TRBV7-9 | TGTGCCAGCAGCTTAGACCCGTACAGGGTATCCTACGAGCAGTACTTC | CASSLDPYRVSYEQYF
TRBJ2-1 | once | TRBD2 | TRBV27 | TGTGCCAGCAAAAAGGGACTAGCGGATAACAATGAGCAGTTCTTC | CASKKGLADNNEQFF
TRBJ1-4 | NA | TRBD1 | TRBV19 | TGTGCCAGTAGCCAAACCGACAGGGGTGCAACTAATGAAAAACTGTTTTTT | CASSQTDRGATNEKLFF
TRBJ2-1 | NA | NA | TRBV19 | TGTGCCACCACGTCGGGGGAGTCCTACAATGAGCAGTTCTTC | CATTSGESYNEQFF
TRBJ2-7 | once | TRBD2 | TRBV5-4 | TGTGCCAGCAGTCGAAACGGGGGGACCGCCTTTATAGGGCAGTACTTC | CASSRNGGTAFIGQYF